This T cell receptor (beta chain) was recorded in a study of human T cells and chemical hapten exposure. Notes on the study in general: The number of TCRs above 1 in 1000 frequency did not change after DPC sensitization.

CDR3 length equals 14 residues. Germline trimming cut 6 bases from V and 0 bases from J; bases unmatched to any gene: 1. This clonotype was seen a handful of times. Its antigen is currently unknown. The study extracted total RNA from unfractionated whole blood. Attachment of unique molecular identifiers to individual cDNA molecules was performed in the library. As originally analysed: Per sample, the median was 95,638 TCRs, with values from around 24,000 to 710,000. From the reads, TCRdb called clonotypes with MiXCR, one entry per CDR3 protein. The V and J calls come from TCRdb's annotation, not from the publication. The sample shows around 120,000 distinct CDR3 sequences, 8.5% to 9% of them seen only once.

This chain joins TRBV12-3 or TRBV12-4 and TRBJ2-7, with 11 bases aligning to TRBD2. The material sequenced was whole blood. This TCR was recovered from a human donor in good health. Some clones in this sample may be carry-over from other donors' samples. DNA of the CDR3: TGTGCCAGCAGGACTAGCGGGACCTCCTACGAGCAGTACTTC. Residues: CASRTSGTSYEQYF.